Given below is one T cell receptor (beta chain) in context. Germline assignment: CDR1 LNHDA and CDR2 SQIVND (reference sequence). The CDR3 runs 14 residues. Trimming left V 4 bases short and J 5 bases short, with 12 bases between. The entry originates in a study of blood T cell repertoires in COVID-19. Study information: From the United States, Italy and Spain came samples of acute and convalescent COVID-19.

Produced via immunoSEQ multiplex PCR; TCRdb's table is partial and in-frame only. This sample has 200,000 to 250,000 clones, with roughly 81% found just once. Sequencing was performed on peripheral blood. This clonotype was obtained from a woman over 75 with COVID-19, enrolled during active disease. This sequence joins TRBV19 and TRBJ1-3; possible D gene TRBD1, 6 bases. CDR3 DNA sequence: TGTGCCAGTAGTACGACAGGTGTTAGAAACACCATATATTTT. Translated: CASSTTGVRNTIYF.